This TCR beta chain was observed in a study of post-analysis software for immune sequencing data. Study details: Progressive-relapsing, secondary progressive and relapsing-remitting multiple sclerosis were among the disease courses included.

CDR3 length: 14 amino acids. The germline V gene has CDR1 SGHTA and CDR2 FQGNSA. Between the trimmed V and J ends, which lost 3 bases and 2 bases, there was a span of 9 bases. Whole-study findings and limits: Normalized Chao1 diversity was significantly lower in multiple sclerosis patients than in controls. In patients, TRBV5-6, TRBV5-1 and TRBV20-1 belonged to four or five TRBV segments found more frequently than in controls.

This clonotype was counted between two and nine times. Its specificity is unknown. Every TCR beta cDNA library bore unique molecular identifiers. Between about 1 and 10 million T cells gave rise to about 450,000 cDNA molecules. TCRdb ran MiXCR on the PCR reads and lists one entry per CDR3 protein. The sample lists fewer than 550,000 distinct CDR3 sequences; 34% were seen once. Sequences were obtained from blood. The sequence came from a girl between 2 and 17 years old with multiple sclerosis. The gene calls are TRBV7-2 and TRBJ2-3, with D possibly matching TRBD1 (5 bases). This CDR3 reads CASSFDRTTDTQYF. The CDR3 DNA reads TGTGCCAGCAGCTTTGACAGAACCACAGATACGCAGTATTTT.